These T cell receptor beta chains were read from a single sample in a study of T cell repertoires in cytomegalovirus infection. For these receptors, no antigen is known. Each CDR3 protein is one row after TCRdb ran MiXCR on the reads. The sample contains approximately 390,000 distinct CDR3 sequences, 34% of which appear only once. Sequencing used cultured PBMCs, obtained from culture after CMV antigen stimulation. These receptor sequences come from a human donor in good health (CMV status not recorded). Some clones in this sample may be carry-over from other donors' samples. The CDR3 runs from the conserved cysteine through the conserved F or W. A D gene is named only where the DNA matches it firmly. Part of the rows lack a size; the others show once, few, many or a class for expanded clones.

d_call	v_call	clone_size	j_call	cdr3_nt	cdr3_aa
TRBD1	TRBV11-2	.	TRBJ2-1	TGTGCCAGCAGCCTGGGACAGAGTGAGTTCGATGAGCAGTTCTTC	CASSLGQSEFDEQFF
.	TRBV7-2	.	TRBJ1-1	TGTGCCAGCAGCTTAGTTGCAGGGGTTGCGGCTGAAGCTTTCTTT	CASSLVAGVAAEAFF
.	TRBV7-8	few	TRBJ1-5	TGTGCCAGCAGCTCCTATCGAGGAGAATCCAATCAGCCCCAGCATTTT	CASSSYRGESNQPQHF
TRBD2	TRBV6-5	few	TRBJ2-1	TGTGCCAGCAGCCCCCGTCGACTAGCGGGAGTTAGAAGGGGGAATGAGCAGTTCTTC	CASSPRRLAGVRRGNEQFF
.	TRBV27	.	TRBJ1-5	TGTGCCAGCAGTCCCCAGGGGCCCCGGCAGCCCCAGCATTTT	CASSPQGPRQPQHF
.	TRBV19	few	TRBJ1-1	TGTGCCAGTAGTACCGGACTAATTAACACTGAAGCTTTCTTT	CASSTGLINTEAFF
TRBD2	TRBV19	.	TRBJ2-2	TGTGCCAGTAGTTTTAGCGGGAGCGGCACCGGGGAGCTGTTTTTT	CASSFSGSGTGELFF
.	TRBV7-2	many	TRBJ1-4	TGTGCCAGCAGCTTAGCGGGGGGGGCTACAACTAATGAAAAACTGTTTTTT	CASSLAGGATTNEKLFF
.	TRBV12-3/TRBV12-4	few	TRBJ2-7	TGTGCCAGCAGTCCATTCCGGTTGCCCTACGAGCAGTACTTC	CASSPFRLPYEQYF
.	TRBV4-1	few	TRBJ1-3	TGCGCCAGCAGCCAGGACGGGACGGACTCTGGAAACACCATATATTTT	CASSQDGTDSGNTIYF
.	TRBV20-1	.	TRBJ1-3	TGCAGTGCTAGAATATCAGACGGGGGCACCATATATTTT	CSARISDGGTIYF
.	TRBV5-5	.	TRBJ2-5	TGTGCCAGCAGCACGTCGGGAGAGACCCAGTACTTC	CASSTSGETQYF
.	TRBV6-2/TRBV6-3	few	TRBJ2-1	TGTGCCAGCAGTTATTCGAGCTGGGGTGAGCAGTTCTTC	CASSYSSWGEQFF
.	TRBV29-1	.	TRBJ2-2	TGCAGCGTTGCAATGGGGGGCACCGGGGAGCTGTTTTTT	CSVAMGGTGELFF
.	TRBV27	.	TRBJ1-6	TGTGCCAGCAGTTCCACCGGAGAGCCCCTCCACTTT	CASSSTGEPLHF
.	TRBV2	.	TRBJ2-6	TGTGCCAGCAGTGTCGACGACTTTATCTCTGGGGCCAACGTCCTGACTTTC	CASSVDDFISGANVLTF
TRBD2	TRBV28	.	TRBJ2-2	TGTGCCAGCAGTCTGGGGACTAGCGTCTACACCGGGGAGCTGTTTTTT	CASSLGTSVYTGELFF
TRBD2	TRBV6-2/TRBV6-3	.	TRBJ2-2	TGTGCCAGCCCGGCGGGAGCGGTGAACACCGGGGAGCTGTTTTTT	CASPAGAVNTGELFF
.	TRBV12-3/TRBV12-4	.	TRBJ1-6	TGTGCCAGCAGTTTGCGACAGGCCTCACCCCTCCACTTT	CASSLRQASPLHF
.	TRBV10-3	.	TRBJ1-5	TGTGCCATCAGTGAGTCGTCACAGGGTTATCAGCCCCAGCATTTT	CAISESSQGYQPQHF
.	TRBV10-3	.	TRBJ2-7	TGTGCCATCAGGGAGCTAGACGAGCAGTACTTC	CAIRELDEQYF
TRBD2	TRBV7-2	few	TRBJ2-1	TGTGCCAGCAGCACAGCTAGCGGAGGGTACAATGAGCAGTTCTTC	CASSTASGGYNEQFF
TRBD1	TRBV20-1	.	TRBJ2-5	TGCAGTGCCCGACAGGGGGCCCAAGAGACCCAGTACTTC	CSARQGAQETQYF
TRBD2	TRBV27	.	TRBJ2-1	TGTGCCAGCAGTTTAGGGACTAGCGTTGAGCAGTTCTTC	CASSLGTSVEQFF
.	TRBV7-2	.	TRBJ1-5	TGTGCCAGCAGCTTAGTATTAGGTCAGCCCCAGCATTTT	CASSLVLGQPQHF
.	TRBV7-2	many	TRBJ1-2	TGTGCCAGCAGTTCCGCCCACACGCTCCGGGGCTACACCTTC	CASSSAHTLRGYTF
.	TRBV7-2	few	TRBJ2-3	TGTGCCAGCAGAAGGGGAAGGGCAGATACGCAGTATTTT	CASRRGRADTQYF
TRBD2	TRBV4-1	many	TRBJ2-3	TGCGCCAGCAGGGCCCAAGAAAGGGTAGCGGGAGATACAGATACGCAGTATTTT	CASRAQERVAGDTDTQYF
.	TRBV20-1	once	TRBJ2-1	TGCAGTGCTATAGACTCCTACAATGAGCAGTTCTTC	CSAIDSYNEQFF
.	TRBV12-3/TRBV12-4	.	TRBJ1-1	TGTGCCAGCAGTTTGGCCGAATTCGGCACTGAAGCTTTCTTT	CASSLAEFGTEAFF
TRBD1	TRBV11-3	many	TRBJ2-5	TGTGCCAGCAGCTGGGACAGGGGCCAAGAGACCCAGTACTTC	CASSWDRGQETQYF
.	TRBV18	many	TRBJ2-3	TGTGCCAGCTCTCACACCCCAGATACGCAGTATTTT	CASSHTPDTQYF
TRBD1	TRBV5-4	.	TRBJ1-6	TGTGCCAGCAGCGATGAACAGGGGCGTAATTCACCCCTCCACTTT	CASSDEQGRNSPLHF
.	TRBV7-9	.	TRBJ2-3	TGTGCCAGCAGCTTACGGCTCGCAGATACGCAGTATTTT	CASSLRLADTQYF
TRBD1	TRBV7-3	many	TRBJ2-2	TGTGCCAGCAGCCCACAGGGGGCCACCGGGGAGCTGTTTTTT	CASSPQGATGELFF
.	TRBV30	few	TRBJ1-2	TGTGCCTGGAGTACTGGCCAGCCCGGGAACTATGGCTACACCTTC	CAWSTGQPGNYGYTF
.	TRBV18	.	TRBJ1-2	TGTGCCAGCTCACCCGACTCCGGGACAACCTCTAACTATGGCTACACCTTC	CASSPDSGTTSNYGYTF